This passage covers 7 T cell receptor beta chains from one sample sequenced in a study of blood T cells in healthy people across ages. Next came a second PCR, run for about 7 to 12 cycles, which used a sample-barcoded 5' primer along with a J-beta primer mix. From the 5' RACE reads, TCRdb called clonotypes with MiXCR, one entry per CDR3 protein. This table has 850,000 to 1,000,000 distinct CDR3 sequences, about 48% appearing once. The specimen sequenced was blood. These receptors came from a man aged 30-40 years in good health.

This clonotype was seen a few times. The chain couples TRBV6-1 to TRBJ2-5, with a possible D match to TRBD2 (5 bases). The germline CDR1 and CDR2 sequences are MNHNS and SASEGT. Trimming cost V 2 bases and J 1 base, with 11 bases left between them. This CDR3 comprises 15 residues. As DNA, the CDR3 is TGTGCCAGCAGTGAATCCACCGGGATCCAAGAGACCCAGTACTTC. Amino acids: CASSESTGIQETQYF.

This rearrangement joins TRBV20-1 to TRBJ1-2, with 9 bases that match TRBD1. CDR1 is DFQATT, CDR2 SNEGSKA, per germline (reference sequence). The CDR3 consists of 14 residues. V lost 3 bases to trimming and J lost 6 bases; unmatched junction nucleotides: 8. The CDR3 DNA follows: TGCAGTGCTAGGGACCGGGACAGGGTGAATGGCTACACCTTC. Its protein is CSARDRDRVNGYTF.

This chain joins TRBV10-3 and TRBJ2-3, with a tentative D call TRBD2 (5 bases). The CDR3 length is 14 residues. In germline, CDR1 is ENHRY, CDR2 SYGVKD. Deletions cut 7 bases from V and 0 bases from J, with 11 bases between. The CDR3 DNA sequence: TGTGCCATCACGCCGGGCGGGAGCACAGATACGCAGTATTTT. It specifies CAITPGGSTDTQYF.

This clonotype was detected a few times. The J gene is TRBJ2-3, the V gene TRBV6-5; D tentatively fits TRBD1 or TRBD2 (5 bases each). V gave up 0 bases and J gave up 6 bases, with 10 bases separating them. The CDR3 contains 14 residues. Germline loops: CDR1 MNHEY, CDR2 SVGAGI. The CDR3 here is CASSYSYRDDTQYF. The CDR3 bases are TGTGCCAGCAGTTACTCGTACCGGGACGATACGCAGTATTTT.

This clonotype has just a few counts. The chain combines TRBV3-1 with TRBJ2-5; D ambiguous. V was clipped by 1 base and J by 1 base, with 10 bases between them. Per the germline V gene, CDR1 is LGHDT and CDR2 is YNNKEL (reference sequence). The CDR3 runs 15 residues. This chain's CDR3 is CASSQGTVSQETQYF. The CDR3 DNA reads TGTGCCAGCAGCCAAGGGACCGTAAGCCAAGAGACCCAGTACTTC.

This chain uses TRBV12-3 or TRBV12-4 with TRBJ2-6; D possibly corresponds to TRBD2 (6 bases). The CDR3 sequence is 17 residues long. V shed 4 bases and J shed 0 bases, with 13 bases lying between them. CDR3 coding DNA: TGTGCCAGCAGTTCCGGGGACTCCCTCTCTGGGGCCAACGTCCTGACTTTC. Its protein is CASSSGDSLSGANVLTF.

This chain links TRBV6-2 or TRBV6-3 with TRBJ2-5, with D possibly being TRBD2 (6 bases). This CDR3 comprises 14 residues. The germline V and J ends were trimmed by 0 bases and 11 bases, with 16 bases remaining between them. Germline-derived CDR1 and CDR2 are MNHEY and SVGEGT. DNA for the CDR3: TGTGCCAGCAGTTACTCAGCCGCCACGGGGGAGCAGTACTTC. Its translation is CASSYSAATGEQYF.